These T cell receptor beta chains were read from a single sample in a study of cytomegalovirus exposure and HLA in healthy donors. TCRdb's copy holds only in-frame clones and misses some; the assay was immunoSEQ multiplex PCR. The sample shows approximately 59,000 clones, less than 65% of them seen only once. Sequenced material: PBMCs. The receptors stem from a man in his thirties or forties in good health and CMV-seronegative. The CDR3 runs from the conserved cysteine through the conserved F or W. Fields, in order: D gene, J gene, V gene, clone size, CDR3 protein, CDR3 DNA. The D gene is left open where the match is weak. Clone size appears in some rows only: once, few, many, or a class for an expanded clone.

NA,TRBJ1-5,TRBV27,NA,CASSFRPGWPQHF,TGTGCCAGCAGTTTTCGGCCAGGATGGCCCCAGCATTTT
TRBD1,TRBJ1-5,TRBV6-1,few,CASIKTGANQPQHF,TGTGCCAGCATCAAAACAGGGGCCAATCAGCCCCAGCATTTT
NA,TRBJ1-1,TRBV18,NA,CASSPSGNTEAFF,TGTGCCAGCTCACCATCAGGGAACACTGAAGCTTTCTTT
TRBD2,TRBJ2-2,TRBV7-9,NA,CASSSRGGRVGELFF,TGTGCCAGCAGCTCGCGGGGGGGCCGAGTCGGGGAGCTGTTTTTT
TRBD1,TRBJ1-6,TRBV6-1,NA,CASSERDRRPPLHF,TGTGCCAGCAGTGAACGGGACAGAAGACCGCCCCTCCACTTT
NA,TRBJ2-7,TRBV7-8,few,CASSLAQGTYEQYF,TGTGCCAGCAGCTTAGCGCAGGGGACCTACGAGCAGTACTTC
NA,TRBJ2-6,TRBV5-1,few,CASSTGSGANVLTF,TGCGCCAGCAGCACGGGATCTGGGGCCAACGTCCTGACTTTC
TRBD2,TRBJ2-3,TRBV7-2,few,CASSLSGIRSDTQYF,TGTGCCAGCAGCCTTAGCGGGATTCGGTCAGATACGCAGTATTTT
NA,TRBJ1-2,TRBV30,NA,CAWRQPYGYTF,TGTGCCTGGAGACAGCCCTATGGCTACACCTTC
NA,TRBJ2-3,TRBV7-3,once,CASSSGTVTDTQYF,TGTGCCAGCAGCTCAGGGACTGTCACAGATACGCAGTATTTT
NA,TRBJ1-5,TRBV19,NA,CASSSQAQNQPQHF,TGTGCCAGTAGTTCCCAGGCCCAAAATCAGCCCCAGCATTTT
NA,TRBJ2-7,TRBV4-1,NA,CASSQLEGDSYEQYF,TGCGCCAGCAGCCAACTTGAGGGCGACTCCTACGAGCAGTACTTC
NA,TRBJ1-1,TRBV7-9,NA,CASSSDTSSTEAFF,TGTGCCAGCAGCTCGGACACCAGCAGCACTGAAGCTTTCTTT
TRBD1,TRBJ2-5,TRBV7-2,NA,CASSRTGPGETQYF,TGTGCCAGCAGCAGGACAGGGCCCGGAGAGACCCAGTACTTC
NA,TRBJ2-3,TRBV4-2,NA,CASSRQGGGTDTQYF,TGTGCCAGCAGCCGGCAGGGGGGCGGCACAGATACGCAGTATTTT
TRBD1,TRBJ1-2,TRBV11-2,NA,CASSLGTGADYGYTF,TGTGCCAGCAGCTTAGGGACAGGGGCCGACTATGGCTACACCTTC
TRBD2,TRBJ2-2,TRBV2,once,CASSDLVAGTSGGNDGGELFF,TGTGCCAGCAGTGACTTAGTGGCCGGGACTAGCGGGGGCAACGACGGAGGGGAGCTGTTTTTT
TRBD1,TRBJ2-7,TRBV27,NA,CASSLWGQGPYEQYF,TGTGCCAGCAGTTTATGGGGACAGGGACCGTACGAGCAGTACTTC
NA,TRBJ2-3,TRBV6-4,NA,CASTEPGLVSGRTDTQYF,TGTGCCAGCACCGAACCGGGACTGGTGTCCGGACGCACAGATACGCAGTATTTT
NA,TRBJ2-7,TRBV4-1,NA,CASSFRQAYEQYF,TGCGCCAGCAGCTTCCGACAGGCCTACGAGCAGTACTTC
NA,TRBJ2-6,TRBV14,NA,CASSQVQVLTF,TGTGCCAGCAGCCAAGTTCAAGTCCTGACTTTC
NA,TRBJ2-3,TRBV29-1,NA,CSVEDPTSLGTDTQYF,TGCAGCGTTGAGGATCCGACAAGCTTAGGCACAGATACGCAGTATTTT
TRBD1,TRBJ2-3,TRBV28,NA,CASRYRGRTDTQYF,TGTGCCAGCCGGTACAGGGGGCGTACAGATACGCAGTATTTT
NA,TRBJ2-3,TRBV9,NA,CASSVVKGTTDTQYF,TGTGCCAGCAGCGTAGTTAAAGGGACTACAGATACGCAGTATTTT
NA,TRBJ1-3,TRBV2,NA,CASRGLASGNTIYF,TGTGCCAGCAGAGGACTGGCCTCTGGAAACACCATATATTTT
TRBD2,TRBJ2-3,TRBV7-3,NA,CASSLGTSGAGDTQYF,TGTGCCAGCAGCCTCGGGACTAGCGGGGCTGGGGATACGCAGTATTTT
NA,TRBJ2-2,TRBV28,NA,CASSPLPTGKPGELFF,TGTGCCAGCAGCCCTTTGCCAACAGGAAAGCCCGGGGAGCTGTTTTTT
NA,TRBJ2-5,TRBV7-2,once,CASSLGGHLAQETQYF,TGTGCCAGCAGCTTAGGGGGCCACCTCGCCCAAGAGACCCAGTACTTC
NA,TRBJ2-2,TRBV19,NA,CASTIGAGAGELFF,TGTGCCAGTACCATAGGGGCAGGGGCTGGGGAGCTGTTTTTT
NA,TRBJ2-5,TRBV7-8,NA,CASSPNQETQYF,TGTGCCAGCAGCCCTAATCAAGAGACCCAGTACTTC
NA,TRBJ1-1,TRBV6-5,NA,CASAPGTPPGKAFF,TGTGCCAGCGCTCCCGGGACTCCACCGGGGAAAGCTTTCTTT
TRBD1,TRBJ1-2,TRBV4-1,NA,CASSQEGNRGQSGYTF,TGCGCCAGCAGCCAAGAGGGGAACAGGGGCCAGTCTGGCTACACCTTC
NA,TRBJ2-5,TRBV6-5,NA,CASSYSEGLETQYF,TGTGCCAGCAGTTACTCGGAGGGGTTGGAGACCCAGTACTTC
NA,TRBJ1-2,TRBV14,NA,CASSQVWLYGYTF,TGTGCCAGCAGCCAAGTTTGGCTCTATGGCTACACCTTC
TRBD1,TRBJ1-6,TRBV5-6,NA,CASSRTGAGSPLHF,TGTGCCAGCAGCAGGACAGGAGCGGGTTCACCCCTCCACTTT
TRBD1,TRBJ2-3,TRBV4-1,NA,CASSQLHDRGLTDTQYF,TGCGCCAGCAGCCAATTACACGACAGGGGGCTTACGGATACGCAGTATTTT
NA,TRBJ2-5,TRBV29-1,few,CSAGTYKETQYF,TGCAGCGCCGGGACTTATAAAGAGACCCAGTACTTC
TRBD1,TRBJ2-7,TRBV7-9,NA,CASSRGQGHYEQYF,TGTGCCAGCAGCAGGGGACAGGGACACTACGAGCAGTACTTC
TRBD1,TRBJ1-6,TRBV2,NA,CASRRQGVNSPLHF,TGTGCCAGCAGGAGACAGGGGGTGAATTCACCCCTCCACTTT
NA,TRBJ2-3,TRBV7-9,NA,CASSRIGEGGADTQYF,TGTGCCAGCAGCCGCATCGGCGAGGGAGGAGCAGATACGCAGTATTTT
NA,TRBJ1-6,TRBV25-1,NA,CASSERGKNSPLHF,TGTGCCAGCAGTGAGCGAGGGAAAAATTCACCCCTCCACTTT
TRBD1,TRBJ2-7,TRBV6-5,NA,CASRPQGVIEQYF,TGTGCCAGCAGGCCTCAGGGGGTGATCGAGCAGTACTTC
NA,TRBJ1-3,TRBV7-9,once,CASSPYSGNTIYF,TGTGCCAGCAGCCCTTACTCTGGAAACACCATATATTTT
NA,TRBJ2-5,TRBV19,NA,CASSTGSQETQYF,TGTGCCAGTAGTACAGGGTCCCAAGAGACCCAGTACTTC
TRBD1,TRBJ2-7,TRBV14,NA,CASSPFGRTGPYEQYF,TGTGCCAGCAGCCCGTTTGGCCGGACAGGCCCCTACGAGCAGTACTTC
NA,TRBJ2-7,TRBV9,NA,CASSVDRNPYEQYF,TGTGCCAGCAGCGTAGACAGAAACCCCTACGAGCAGTACTTC